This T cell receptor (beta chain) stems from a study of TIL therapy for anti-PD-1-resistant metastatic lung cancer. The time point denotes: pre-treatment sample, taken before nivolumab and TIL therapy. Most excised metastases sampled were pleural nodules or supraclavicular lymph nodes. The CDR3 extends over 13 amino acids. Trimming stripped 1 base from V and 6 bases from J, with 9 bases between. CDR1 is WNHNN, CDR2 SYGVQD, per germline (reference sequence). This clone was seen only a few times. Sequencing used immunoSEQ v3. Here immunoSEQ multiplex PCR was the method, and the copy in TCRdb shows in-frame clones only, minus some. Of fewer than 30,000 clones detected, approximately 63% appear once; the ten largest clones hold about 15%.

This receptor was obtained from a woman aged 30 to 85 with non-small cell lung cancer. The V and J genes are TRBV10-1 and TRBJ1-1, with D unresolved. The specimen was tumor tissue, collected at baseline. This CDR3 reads CASSEFGQSEAFF. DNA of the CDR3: TGCGCCAGCAGTGAGTTCGGGCAGTCTGAAGCTTTCTTT.